This T cell receptor beta chain was sequenced in a study of OX40 agonist ivuxolimab in advanced cancers. About the full investigation: The costimulatory receptor OX40 (CD134) was targeted by ivuxolimab, a fully human IgG2 agonistic monoclonal antibody. Partial responses occurred in three dose-escalation patients, of whom one had hepatocellular carcinoma and two had cutaneous melanoma. The point of sequencing TCRbeta in the periphery was to test whether ivuxolimab changed TCR sequence diversity and drove clonal T-cell expansion. The paper describes the monotherapy dose-escalation part (N ≈ 52 patients) of the phase I trial of ivuxolimab. Patients were allowed to have had prior anti-PD-1, anti-PD-L1 or anti-CTLA-4 therapy, and approximately 40% of the dose-escalation patients had been treated with checkpoint inhibitors. Of the approximately 54 patients in dose escalation, about 19 had hepatocellular carcinoma, some 15 had melanoma, 9 had renal cell carcinoma and 9 had head and neck cancer. Intravenous ivuxolimab was administered to patients every 2 weeks at six dose levels: 0.01, 0.1, 0.3, 1.5, 3 and 10 mg/kg. In the dose-escalation cohort, 82.7% of patients were male, and the mean age was around 60 years, with a range of roughly 20 to 80.

Based on the germline V gene, the CDR1 and CDR2 sequences are LGHNT and FRNRAP. Germline trimming amounts to 5 bases on V and 5 bases on J, with 8 as the count of junction bases outside the gene matches. The CDR3, from cysteine to phenylalanine, totals 15 residues. Only the CDR3 portion is preserved as DNA: 45 bases, with reading frame beginning at the first base. Genomic DNA was extracted from sorted cells for sequencing of the TCRbeta CDR3 region. The immunoSEQ Assay was used for sequencing of TCRbeta CDR3 regions. Held by TCRdb, this immuneACCESS table contains in-frame sequences only and omits some clones. Under half of the omission traces to an unresolved V gene where checked; the cause of the rest is unknown. The sample records approximately 76,000 clones, approximately 85% of which are singletons. The top ten clonotypes cover about 0.57% of the sample. On this clone itself: Its specific antigen is unknown. Base qualities are not provided; no much larger clone lies one nucleotide away.

Patients with autoimmune disease history or receiving systemic immunosuppression were excluded from the trial. In every dose cohort, peripheral blood was drawn for TCR sequencing at baseline, cycle 4 day 1, and cycle 7 day 1. Samples came from an open-label, multicenter, first-in-human phase I dose-escalation trial of ivuxolimab. Adults with locally advanced or metastatic melanoma, renal cell carcinoma, hepatocellular carcinoma or head and neck squamous cell carcinoma were enrolled in the trial. CD4+ and CD8+ T cells were sorted separately from peripheral blood before TCR sequencing. Broader findings and caveats from the paper: At doses of 0.1 to 3.0 mg/kg, clonal expansion of both CD4+ and CD8+ blood T cells was observed from baseline to week 6. Low levels of normalized T-cell clonal expansion were also seen in some patients who did not respond. After ivuxolimab, CD8+ T cells had more expanded clones than CD4+ T cells on average. In the 0.1-3.0 mg/kg groups, partial responders were among the patients with the lowest normalized peripheral clonal expansion, particularly in CD8+ T cells. Antigen specificity was not determined for the clonally expanded peripheral T cells.

The input for sequencing was CD4+ or CD8+ T cells sorted from blood, taken in a trial of the OX40 agonist ivuxolimab. Recombination connected TRBV12-5 to TRBJ2-5, with 10 bases aligning to TRBD1. The source of this sequence is an adult with an advanced solid tumor such as melanoma, head and neck, liver or kidney cancer. For the CDR3, the sequence is CASGPGTGDGETQYF. The bases are TGTGCTAGTGGTCCGGGGACAGGGGATGGGGAGACCCAGTACTTC.